A single sample gave rise to the 18 T cell receptor beta chains below, sequenced in a study of blood T cell repertoires in COVID-19. Profiling relied on immunoSEQ multiplex PCR, and the TCRdb table lists in-frame clones only, not all of them. The table shows some 180,000 clones, with approximately 80% occurring only once. Sequenced sample: peripheral blood. These TCRs come from a woman aged 50 to 60 with active or convalescent COVID-19.

The rearrangement links TRBV9 to TRBJ1-1, with D maybe TRBD1 (6 bases). The CDR3 extends over 14 amino acids. The V gene's germline CDR1 is SGDLS and CDR2 YYNGEE. V was clipped by 4 bases and J by 6 bases, with 16 bases between them. The CDR3 protein is CASSPPLGGPEAFF. In DNA form, the CDR3 reads TGTGCCAGCAGCCCTCCCTTGGGGGGGCCTGAAGCTTTCTTT. The full variable domain, in which reference TRBV9 and TRBJ1-1 provide the parts outside the CDR3, is DSGVTQTPKHLITATGQRVTLRCSPRSGDLSVYWYQQSLDQGLQFLIQYYNGEERAKGNILERFSAQQFPDLHSELNLSSLELGDSALYFCASSPPLGGPEAFFGQGTRLTVV.

In regard to this clone: Other nucleotide sequences from this sample produce the same CDR3. This chain links TRBV5-6 with TRBJ2-1; 7 nucleotides line up with TRBD1. CDR3 length equals 14 residues. The J segment lost 7 bases and the V segment lost 4 bases, leaving 8 bases of the junction unmatched. Germline V lookup: CDR1 SGHDT, CDR2 YYEEEE. CDR3 region: CASSTHRGRNEQFF. CDR3 bases: TGTGCCAGCAGCACACACAGGGGACGTAATGAGCAGTTCTTC.

This sequence joins TRBV13 and TRBJ1-5; D remains ambiguous. This CDR3 spans 13 amino acids. V was cut by 2 bases and J by 7 bases, with 9 bases left in between. Looked up from germline, CDR1 is PRHDT and CDR2 is FYEKMQ (reference sequence). CDR3 nucleotide sequence: TGTGCCAGCAGCTTACGCGGGGTCCAGCCCCAGCATTTT. It translates to CASSLRGVQPQHF.

The J gene is TRBJ1-2, the V gene TRBV5-1; 8 nucleotides match TRBD1. Trimming cost V 0 bases and J 8 bases; bases outside gene matches: 0. This CDR3 has 12 residues. Germline loops: CDR1 SGHRS, CDR2 YFSETQ. This CDR3 reads CASSLGQGGYTF. The CDR3 DNA follows: TGCGCCAGCAGCTTGGGACAGGGGGGCTACACCTTC. Full variable domain (rest looked up from reference TRBV5-1 and TRBJ1-2): KAGVTQTPRYLIKTRGQQVTLSCSPISGHRSVSWYQQTPGQGLQFLFEYFSETQRNKGNFPGRFSGRQFSNSRSEMNVSTLELGDSALYLCASSLGQGGYTFGSGTRLTVV.

The genes are TRBV29-1 and TRBJ1-2; 7 bases are shared with TRBD1. The CDR3 is 10 amino acids. Germline V gene data show CDR1 as SQVTM and CDR2 as ANQGSEA. V was clipped by 4 bases and J by 8 bases; unmatched bases: 1. The CDR3: CSVGQGGYTF. As DNA, the CDR3 is TGCAGCGTTGGACAGGGCGGCTACACCTTC.

CDR3 bases: TGTGCCAGCAGCTTCGACAGGGACGAAGGCTACACCTTC. As protein: CASSFDRDEGYTF. This sequence joins TRBV12-3 or TRBV12-4 and TRBJ1-2, with TRBD1 matching 7 bases. This CDR3 spans 13 amino acids. V trimming: 6 bases; J trimming: 8 bases; junction bases outside the gene matches: 9.

CDR3 sequence: CASSSQGFQPQHF. The CDR3 DNA sequence: TGTGCCAGCAGTTCCCAGGGGTTTCAGCCCCAGCATTTT. The J gene is TRBJ1-5, the V gene TRBV6-2 or TRBV6-3; a weak D match, TRBD1 (6 bases). V was shortened by 4 bases and J by 6 bases, with 10 bases between the two germline ends. This CDR3 has 13 amino acids. Germline CDR1 MNHEY, CDR2 SVGEGT.

The chain couples TRBV2 to TRBJ1-3; D is perhaps TRBD1 (6 bases). Germline CDR1 is SNHLY and CDR2 is FYNNEI. CDR3 length: 14 amino acids. V dropped 6 bases and J dropped 1 base, with 10 bases sitting between them. The CDR3 DNA sequence: TGTGCCAGCAGCCCCGGGACATCTGGAAACACCATATATTTT. Its protein is CASSPGTSGNTIYF.

This clone was counted once. J is TRBJ1-1 and V is TRBV30, with D perhaps matching TRBD1 (6 bases). The CDR3 extends over 14 amino acids. The V end was cut by 3 bases, the J end by 7 bases, with 18 bases between. The germline V gene has CDR1 GTSNPN and CDR2 SVGIG (reference sequence). The CDR3 nucleotides read TGTGCCTGGAGGCGGATTCCGGGACAACATGAAGCTTTCTTT. It encodes CAWRRIPGQHEAFF.

This chain connects TRBV5-5 to TRBJ1-2, with D unresolved. Germline V CDR1 and CDR2: SGHKS, YYEKEE (reference sequence). The CDR3 contains 12 residues. Trimming left V 0 bases short and J 6 bases short, with 6 bases between. The CDR3 region is CASSLVQDGYTF. The CDR3 region has the DNA TGTGCCAGCAGCTTGGTGCAGGATGGCTACACCTTC.

This clone was seen only once. The chain recombines TRBV11-3 with TRBJ2-7; D is possibly TRBD2 (6 bases). The V gene lost 0 bases and the J gene lost 6 bases, with 12 bases spanning the gap. This CDR3 is built from 14 residues. The V gene's germline CDR1 is SGHNT and CDR2 YENEEA. Written as DNA, the CDR3 is TGTGCCAGCAGCTTAGAAGGGACCGGGGGCGAGCAGTACTTC. It is translated as CASSLEGTGGEQYF.

V and J are TRBV7-2 and TRBJ2-1, with 10 bases that match TRBD1. Germline CDR1 SGHTA, CDR2 FQGNSA. The CDR3 covers 15 residues. With V trimmed by 4 bases and J by 4 bases, 4 bases remained unmatched. The CDR3 sequence is CASSSDRGGYNEQFF. As DNA, the CDR3 is TGTGCCAGCAGCTCGGACAGGGGGGGGTACAATGAGCAGTTCTTC.

This chain links TRBV6-5 with TRBJ1-2; 8 nucleotides line up with TRBD1. The CDR3 is 12 residues long. V trimming: 11 bases; J trimming: 4 bases; junction bases outside the gene matches: 6. Germline CDR1 is MNHEY and CDR2 is SVGAGI. The CDR3: CALETGGYGYTF. CDR3 bases: TGTGCCTTAGAAACAGGGGGCTATGGCTACACCTTC.

This chain connects TRBV11-3 to TRBJ2-2; 9 bases agree with TRBD1. V lost 8 bases and J lost 4; bases outside the gene matches: 8. The V gene's germline CDR1 is SGHNT and CDR2 YENEEA. CDR3 length equals 15 residues. CDR3 coding DNA: TGTGCCAGCGGAAGGACAGGGGAGGGCACCGGGGAGCTGTTTTTT. The encoded protein is CASGRTGEGTGELFF.

In nucleotides, the CDR3 is TGTGCCAGCAGTTGGTACAGGACAGGGAGCAATGAGCAGTTCTTC. The encoded protein is CASSWYRTGSNEQFF. The rearrangement joins TRBV6-2 or TRBV6-3 to TRBJ2-1, with TRBD1 matching over 8 bases. V was clipped by 4 bases and J by 6 bases; unmatched bases: 8. Germline values: CDR1 MNHEY, CDR2 SVGEGT. This CDR3 spans 15 amino acids.

V and J are TRBV28 and TRBJ2-7; 7 bases agree with TRBD2. The CDR3 has 16 amino acids. V gave up 5 bases and J gave up 3 bases; unmatched junction bases: 13. CDR1 is MDHEN and CDR2 is SYDVKM in the germline V gene. CDR3 DNA: TGTGCCAGCAGTCACGGGGTCGGGAGGTCCCTCTACGAGCAGTACTTC. Protein product: CASSHGVGRSLYEQYF. Filled out from reference TRBV28 and TRBJ2-7, the complete variable domain reads DVKVTQSSRYLVKRTGEKVFLECVQDMDHENMFWYRQDPGLGLRLIYFSYDVKMKEKGDIPEGYSVSREKKERFSLILESASTNQTSMYLCASSHGVGRSLYEQYFGPGTRLTVT.

This chain uses TRBV27 with TRBJ2-5, with D perhaps matching TRBD1 (6 bases). Trimming took 2 bases from V and 1 from J, leaving 8 bases between them. Germline values: CDR1 MNHEY, CDR2 SMNVEV (reference sequence). CDR3 size: 14 residues. The CDR3 sequence is CASSLQGLQETQYF. The DNA for the CDR3 is TGTGCCAGCAGTTTACAGGGGCTCCAAGAGACCCAGTACTTC.

This clone occurred a few times. The chain is built from TRBV6-5 and TRBJ1-5; possible D gene TRBD1, 5 bases. The germline V and J ends were trimmed by 6 bases and 0 bases, with 12 bases remaining between them. Per germline, CDR1 MNHEY and CDR2 SVGAGI. CDR3 length equals 15 residues. In DNA, the CDR3 is TGTGCCAGCAGGGGGGGAGCATATAGCAATCAGCCCCAGCATTTT. This gives the protein CASRGGAYSNQPQHF.